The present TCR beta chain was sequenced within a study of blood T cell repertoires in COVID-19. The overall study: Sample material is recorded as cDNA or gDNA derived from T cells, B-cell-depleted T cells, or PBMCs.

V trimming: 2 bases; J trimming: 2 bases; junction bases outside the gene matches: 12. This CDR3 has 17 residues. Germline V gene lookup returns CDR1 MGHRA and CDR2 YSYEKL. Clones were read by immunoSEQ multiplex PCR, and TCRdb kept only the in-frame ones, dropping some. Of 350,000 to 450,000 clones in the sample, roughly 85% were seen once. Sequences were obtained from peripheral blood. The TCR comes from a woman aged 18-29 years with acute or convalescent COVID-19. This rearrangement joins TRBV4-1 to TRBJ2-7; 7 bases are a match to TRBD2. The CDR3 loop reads CASSQTGGRGDAYEQYF. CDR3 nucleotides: TGCGCCAGCAGCCAAACCGGGGGTCGGGGGGACGCCTACGAGCAGTACTTC.